This entry concerns a single TCR beta chain. What it binds is not known. Trimming removed 6 bases at V and 5 bases at J, with 13 bases between. The germline gives CDR1 SNHLY, CDR2 FYNNEI. The CDR3 length is 13 residues. This entry is derived from a study of T cell responses to AZD1222 COVID-19 vaccine. Regarding the study as a whole: Nearly half of spike-specific TCRs reportedly go after variant regions that carry no mutations. CD4 TCRs covered the whole spike, strongest at regions 160-218 and 743-854.

TCRdb keeps only in-frame clones here, not all; method: immunoSEQ multiplex PCR. The sample holds 75,000 to 85,000 clones, 87% seen once. The chain links TRBV2 to TRBJ1-2; possibly TRBD1 for D (5 bases). Material: peripheral blood, obtained on day 0 of AZD1222 vaccination. The receptor was isolated from an adult in good health. The CDR3 loop is CASSLQGEYGYTF. The CDR3 nucleotides are TGTGCCAGCAGCCTACAAGGGGAATATGGCTACACCTTC.